This passage covers 12 T cell receptor beta chains from one sample sequenced in a study of breast tumors, draining lymph nodes, adjacent tissues. The lymph nodes were axillary draining lymph nodes from breast cancer patients. TCRdb independently ran MiXCR on the multiplex PCR reads; one entry per CDR3 protein. The sample lists around 300,000 distinct CDR3 sequences, roughly 31% occurring once. What was sequenced was axillary lymph node tissue. The receptor source for this set is a female donor with breast cancer. Some clones in this sample may be carry-over from other donors' samples.

V gene TRBV20-1 combines with J gene TRBJ1-1, with a possible D match to TRBD1 (5 bases). Germline V gene data show CDR1 as DFQATT and CDR2 as SNEGSKA (reference sequence). Trimming cost V 3 bases and J 0 bases, with 14 bases left between them. CDR3 size: 15 residues. The CDR3 reads CSARNEGRMNTEAFF. CDR3 nucleotides: TGCAGTGCTAGGAACGAGGGGCGAATGAACACTGAAGCTTTCTTT.

The table lists this clonotype with many counts. The chain combines TRBV7-8 with TRBJ2-5, with D possibly being TRBD1 (6 bases). CDR3 size: 14 residues. Looked up from germline, CDR1 is SGHVS and CDR2 is FQNEAQ. The V end was cut by 3 bases, the J end by 5 bases, with 13 bases between. The CDR3 protein is CASSFTGYWETQYF. Here the CDR3 DNA reads TGTGCCAGCAGCTTTACAGGGTACTGGGAGACCCAGTACTTC.

This clonotype was observed at least ten times. The V gene is TRBV10-3, the J gene TRBJ1-4; 11 nucleotides align to TRBD1. CDR3 length equals 14 residues. With 6 bases clipped from V and 6 bases from J, the junction kept 3 bases outside the gene matches. Germline V gene data show CDR1 as ENHRY and CDR2 as SYGVKD. CDR3 sequence: CAIRGDRGDEKLFF. The CDR3 coding sequence is TGTGCCATCAGGGGGGACAGGGGGGATGAAAAACTGTTTTTT.

V gene TRBV29-1 combines with J gene TRBJ1-2, with TRBD1 matching 7 bases. Germline V lookup: CDR1 SQVTM, CDR2 ANQGSEA. V lost 8 bases, J lost 4 bases, and 16 bases stayed unmatched. This CDR3 contains 15 residues. Written as DNA, the CDR3 is TGCAGCTTGTGGACCACAGGGGCCCCAGGCTATGGCTACACCTTC. Translated, it gives CSLWTTGAPGYGYTF.

This clonotype was counted at least ten times. This chain links TRBV20-1 with TRBJ2-3; no clear D. The CDR3 has 16 residues. Germline V gives CDR1 DFQATT, CDR2 SNEGSKA (reference sequence). V lost 4 bases to trimming and J lost 3 bases, with 20 bases between them. The CDR3 DNA is TGCAGTGCTAAGGTACAACTGATGGGCACGACAGATACGCAGTATTTT. It yields the protein CSAKVQLMGTTDTQYF.

The rearrangement links TRBV25-1 to TRBJ1-5; D not certain. CDR3 length: 12 residues. The germline V gene encodes CDR1 MGHDK and CDR2 SYGVNS. Between the trimmed V and J ends, which lost 7 bases and 4 bases, there was a span of 8 bases. In DNA, the CDR3 is TGTGCCAGCACGGCTGGGAATCAGCCCCAGCATTTT. It translates to CASTAGNQPQHF.

This clonotype was found many times. The chain joins TRBV20-1 to TRBJ2-3, with 9 bases identical to TRBD2. J gave up 0 bases and V 0 bases, and 13 bases lay outside the gene matches. The CDR3 spans 19 residues. Germline V gives CDR1 DFQATT, CDR2 SNEGSKA (reference sequence). The CDR3 loop is CSARDLGLAGPSSTDTQYF. The CDR3 DNA reads as TGCAGTGCTAGAGATCTAGGGCTAGCGGGGCCAAGTAGCACAGATACGCAGTATTTT.

Remarks on this clonotype: One base away lies a much larger clone, so this may be a sequencing read error. The V gene is TRBV6-1, the J gene TRBJ2-7; possibly TRBD2 for D (5 bases). Germline V gene lookup returns CDR1 MNHNS and CDR2 SASEGT. The CDR3 is 14 amino acids. This chain's CDR3 is CASGEAARSYEQYF. In DNA, the CDR3 is TGTGCCAGCGGTGAAGCGGCACGCTCCTACGAGCAGTACTTC.

About this clonotype itself: The junction does not match germline at one end; this may be a read error. The DNA for the CDR3 is TGTGCCAGCAGTCACTCGGGCGGGACTGGGGCCAACGTCCTGACTTTC. Translating it yields CASSHSGGTGANVLTF. The J gene is TRBJ2-6, the V gene TRBV6-5; TRBD2 is a possible D gene (6 bases). CDR1 and CDR2 (germline): MNHEY, SVGAGI. CDR3 length equals 16 residues.

This clonotype was recorded only once. This CDR3 fails to terminate in the conserved phenylalanine or tryptophan, so it likely reflects a read error. The genes are TRBV14 and TRBJ2-1; D is unresolved. Germline CDR1 and CDR2: SGHDN and FVKESK. Trimming cost V 8 bases and J 0 bases, with 5 bases left between them. This CDR3 contains 12 residues. The CDR3 region is CASSVSYNEQFL. CDR3 in DNA: TGTGCCAGCTCAGTCTCCTACAATGAGCAGTTCCTC.

This clonotype was seen a handful of times. This clone may be a read error of a much larger clone one base away. The V call is TRBV5-5, the J call TRBJ2-3; D unclear. Germline loops: CDR1 SGHKS, CDR2 YYEKEE (reference sequence). The CDR3 is 15 amino acids. Trimming stripped 3 bases from V and 4 bases from J, with 15 bases between. DNA of the CDR3: TGTGCCAGCAGCTCCGGTGGAGTTGGCGCAGATACGCAGTATTTT. It is translated as CASSSGGVGADTQYF.

Many counts were recorded for this clonotype. The chain links TRBV11-2 to TRBJ2-5, with no clear D. Trimming pared 10 bases from V and 6 bases from J, leaving 12 bases between. The CDR3 length is 11 residues. The germline V gene encodes CDR1 SGHAT and CDR2 FQNNGV. CDR3: CATTFGQTQYF. CDR3 nucleotide sequence: TGTGCCACCACCTTTGGTCAGACCCAGTACTTC.